The rows below give T cell receptor beta chains drawn from one sample of a study of T cell responses to AZD1222 COVID-19 vaccine. The data were produced by immunoSEQ multiplex PCR, yet TCRdb's version contains in-frame clones alone and is incomplete. This sample has roughly 150,000 clones, with about 86% found just once. Source: peripheral blood, taken on day 0 of AZD1222 vaccination. These receptors all come from an adult in good health. Both conserved end residues are part of each CDR3. Fields, in order: V gene, J gene, D gene, clone size, CDR3 protein, CDR3 DNA. A D gene is named only where the DNA matches it firmly. Clone size is stated in some rows and not others, as once, few, many or a class when expanded.

V: TRBV27; J: TRBJ1-1; D: .; size: few; CDR3: CASSSGDAYTEAFF; DNA: TGTGCCAGCAGTTCCGGGGACGCCTACACTGAAGCTTTCTTT
V: TRBV6-5; J: TRBJ1-3; D: .; size: .; CDR3: CASTGATGNTIYF; DNA: TGTGCCAGCACGGGGGCAACTGGAAACACCATATATTTT
V: TRBV3-1/TRBV3-2; J: TRBJ2-1; D: .; size: once; CDR3: CASSQDWGPDIHNEQFF; DNA: TGTGCCAGCAGCCAAGATTGGGGGCCAGACATACACAATGAGCAGTTCTTC
V: TRBV9; J: TRBJ2-3; D: TRBD2; size: .; CDR3: CASSGSGSSGVTDTQYF; DNA: TGTGCCAGCAGCGGTAGCGGGAGTAGTGGGGTCACAGATACGCAGTATTTT
V: TRBV11-3; J: TRBJ1-1; D: TRBD1; size: .; CDR3: CASSASGTGITEAFF; DNA: TGTGCCAGCAGCGCCTCCGGGACAGGGATTACTGAAGCTTTCTTT
V: TRBV29-1; J: TRBJ2-5; D: .; size: .; CDR3: CSVAPPGLQRYF; DNA: TGCAGCGTTGCCCCCCCCGGCCTCCAGCGGTACTTC
V: TRBV6-5; J: TRBJ2-7; D: TRBD2; size: .; CDR3: CASSYSPLAEEQYF; DNA: TGTGCCAGCAGTTACTCCCCGCTAGCGGAAGAGCAGTACTTC
V: TRBV4-2; J: TRBJ2-3; D: TRBD2; size: .; CDR3: CASSQDPPSGSMNTQYF; DNA: TGTGCCAGCAGCCAAGACCCGCCTAGCGGGAGCATGAATACGCAGTATTTT
V: TRBV27; J: TRBJ1-4; D: .; size: .; CDR3: CASSSYFVNEKLFF; DNA: TGTGCCAGCAGCTCTTACTTCGTAAATGAAAAACTGTTTTTT
V: TRBV5-8; J: TRBJ2-1; D: .; size: .; CDR3: CASSLYRYQGNEQFF; DNA: TGTGCCAGCAGCTTGTATCGCTATCAGGGCAATGAGCAGTTCTTC
V: TRBV7-2; J: TRBJ1-1; D: .; size: once; CDR3: CASSLVGGNTEAFF; DNA: TGTGCCAGCAGCTTAGTGGGCGGAAACACTGAAGCTTTCTTT
V: TRBV19; J: TRBJ1-2; D: TRBD1; size: .; CDR3: CASKTGSGNYGYTF; DNA: TGTGCCAGTAAGACAGGGTCGGGGAACTATGGCTACACCTTC
V: TRBV6-1; J: TRBJ1-5; D: .; size: .; CDR3: CASTPGPNQPQHF; DNA: TGTGCCAGCACTCCCGGTCCGAATCAGCCCCAGCATTTT
V: TRBV5-1; J: TRBJ1-1; D: TRBD1; size: .; CDR3: CASSPGQGFGDTEAFF; DNA: TGCGCCAGCAGCCCAGGACAGGGGTTTGGTGACACTGAAGCTTTCTTT
V: TRBV28; J: TRBJ2-7; D: .; size: .; CDR3: CASSLSGRNYEQYF; DNA: TGTGCCAGCAGTTTATCCGGGCGCAACTACGAGCAGTACTTC
V: TRBV1; J: TRBJ2-5; D: .; size: .; CDR3: CTSRPLAGRETQYF; DNA: TGCACCAGCAGACCACTAGCGGGACGAGAGACCCAGTACTTC
V: TRBV27; J: TRBJ1-1; D: TRBD1; size: .; CDR3: CASSNTGEADTEAFF; DNA: TGTGCCAGCAGTAATACAGGGGAAGCGGACACTGAAGCTTTCTTT
V: TRBV19; J: TRBJ1-5; D: .; size: .; CDR3: CASSIRVQINQPQHF; DNA: TGTGCCAGTAGTATACGAGTACAGATTAATCAGCCCCAGCATTTT
V: TRBV4-2; J: TRBJ1-5; D: .; size: once; CDR3: CASSPQRSSNQPQHF; DNA: TGTGCCAGCAGCCCTCAAAGGTCCTCGAATCAGCCCCAGCATTTT
V: TRBV29-1; J: TRBJ1-1; D: .; size: .; CDR3: CSVRAGRMNTEAFF; DNA: TGCAGCGTCCGGGCAGGGCGGATGAACACTGAAGCTTTCTTT
V: TRBV11-2; J: TRBJ2-7; D: TRBD2; size: .; CDR3: CASSNPSGIEQYF; DNA: TGTGCCAGCAGCAACCCTAGCGGGATCGAGCAGTACTTC
V: TRBV4-1; J: TRBJ1-1; D: .; size: .; CDR3: CASSSQAAYTEAFF; DNA: TGCGCCAGCAGCTCACAGGCCGCCTACACTGAAGCTTTCTTT
V: TRBV7-2; J: TRBJ1-2; D: TRBD1; size: .; CDR3: CASSLVGQGGYTF; DNA: TGTGCCAGCAGCTTAGTTGGACAGGGAGGCTACACCTTC
V: TRBV9; J: TRBJ1-2; D: .; size: .; CDR3: CASSLVGAGGYTF; DNA: TGTGCCAGCAGCCTTGTGGGGGCGGGAGGCTACACCTTC
V: TRBV20-1; J: TRBJ1-2; D: .; size: once; CDR3: CSASGNYGYTF; DNA: TGCAGTGCCTCCGGGAATTATGGCTACACCTTC
V: TRBV10-1; J: TRBJ1-1; D: .; size: once; CDR3: CASSDQQGSREAFF; DNA: TGCGCCAGCAGTGACCAACAGGGTTCTCGGGAAGCTTTCTTT
V: TRBV5-5; J: TRBJ2-5; D: .; size: .; CDR3: CASSLGLARETQYF; DNA: TGTGCCAGCAGCTTAGGGCTAGCTAGGGAGACCCAGTACTTC
V: TRBV5-4; J: TRBJ2-2; D: TRBD1; size: .; CDR3: CASSEVQGQYTGELFF; DNA: TGTGCCAGCAGCGAAGTACAGGGGCAGTACACCGGGGAGCTGTTTTTT
V: TRBV2; J: TRBJ1-1; D: TRBD1; size: .; CDR3: CASSRTGDITEAFF; DNA: TGTGCCAGCAGTCGGACAGGAGATATCACTGAAGCTTTCTTT
V: TRBV19; J: TRBJ1-5; D: TRBD1; size: .; CDR3: CASSIGTAQNQPQHF; DNA: TGTGCCAGTAGTATCGGGACAGCTCAGAATCAGCCCCAGCATTTT
V: TRBV7-6; J: TRBJ1-5; D: .; size: .; CDR3: CASSPNRAGGNQPQHF; DNA: TGTGCCAGCAGCCCCAACAGGGCTGGGGGCAATCAGCCCCAGCATTTT
V: TRBV5-1; J: TRBJ2-1; D: TRBD2; size: .; CDR3: CASSLDLGLAANEQFF; DNA: TGCGCCAGCAGCCTGGATTTGGGACTAGCGGCTAATGAGCAGTTCTTC
V: TRBV28; J: TRBJ1-1; D: TRBD1; size: few; CDR3: CASRKTGRAEAFF; DNA: TGTGCCAGCAGAAAGACAGGGCGAGCTGAAGCTTTCTTT
V: TRBV7-9; J: TRBJ1-3; D: TRBD1; size: medium-sized; CDR3: CASSLLGVAGGHTIYF; DNA: TGTGCCAGCAGCCTCCTGGGAGTCGCAGGGGGACACACCATATATTTT
V: TRBV19; J: TRBJ1-6; D: .; size: .; CDR3: CASSNLGDPLQPLHF; DNA: TGTGCCAGTAGCAACCTGGGGGATCCACTTCAACCCCTCCACTTT
V: TRBV19; J: TRBJ1-3; D: .; size: once; CDR3: CASRPIWGSGNTIYF; DNA: TGTGCCAGTCGCCCTATCTGGGGTTCTGGAAACACCATATATTTT
V: TRBV5-5; J: TRBJ2-4; D: TRBD2; size: .; CDR3: CASSWSPTGGKNIQYF; DNA: TGTGCCAGCAGCTGGAGCCCTACGGGGGGGAAAAACATTCAGTACTTC
V: TRBV18; J: TRBJ1-1; D: .; size: .; CDR3: CASSPSIGNTEAFF; DNA: TGTGCCAGCTCACCCTCGATCGGGAACACTGAAGCTTTCTTT
V: TRBV27; J: TRBJ1-4; D: TRBD1; size: .; CDR3: CASSLIPPFVPGQGREEKLFF; DNA: TGTGCCAGCAGTTTGATTCCTCCCTTTGTCCCGGGACAGGGAAGAGAGGAAAAACTGTTTTTT
V: TRBV4-3; J: TRBJ1-3; D: TRBD1; size: .; CDR3: CASSQGTGSGNTIYF; DNA: TGCGCCAGCAGCCAAGGGACAGGGTCTGGAAACACCATATATTTT
V: TRBV4-1; J: TRBJ1-1; D: TRBD1; size: .; CDR3: CASSQAPLGQGVNTEAFF; DNA: TGCGCCAGCAGCCAAGCCCCTCTAGGACAGGGGGTGAACACTGAAGCTTTCTTT